What follows are 27 T cell receptor beta chains derived from one specimen sequenced in a study of blood T cell repertoires in COVID-19. Method: immunoSEQ multiplex PCR; TCRdb's copy keeps in-frame clones and lacks some. The sample records approximately 280,000 clones, roughly 86% being singletons. Sequenced input: PBMCs or T cells enriched from blood (not recorded which). The receptors stem from a woman aged 18-29 years who had recovered from COVID-19.

This chain uses TRBV27 with TRBJ2-7; TRBD1 agrees at 9 bases. The CDR3 runs 14 residues. CDR1 is MNHEY and CDR2 is SMNVEV in the germline V gene (reference sequence). J lost 4 bases, V lost 7 bases, and 8 bases had no gene match. CDR3 in amino acids: CASTSTGGLYEQYF. The CDR3, as DNA: TGTGCCAGCACTAGTACAGGGGGCTTATACGAGCAGTACTTC.

This rearrangement joins TRBV29-1 to TRBJ1-4; 9 positions agree with TRBD1. The germline V gene has CDR1 SQVTM and CDR2 ANQGSEA. The CDR3 consists of 15 residues. V lost 2 bases to trimming and J lost 6 bases; unmatched junction nucleotides: 7. CDR3 DNA sequence: TGCAGCGTTGAAACAGGGGGCAATCTGGATGAAAAACTGTTTTTT. Translated: CSVETGGNLDEKLFF.

Regarding this clone: Other DNA sequences in this sample translate to the same CDR3. The V gene is TRBV7-2, the J gene TRBJ2-7, with 8 bases matching TRBD1. V lost 2 bases, J lost 2 bases, and 2 bases stayed unmatched. The germline V gene has CDR1 SGHTA and CDR2 FQGNSA. This CDR3 spans 14 amino acids. The CDR3 sequence: CASSLTGGAYEQYF. The CDR3 DNA reads as TGTGCCAGCAGCTTAACAGGGGGAGCCTACGAGCAGTACTTC.

This clone was observed a single time. The chain is built from TRBV9 and TRBJ1-1; 7 bases agree with TRBD1. Germline CDR1 is SGDLS and CDR2 is YYNGEE. V lost 1 base to trimming and J lost 1 base; unmatched junction nucleotides: 4. The CDR3 is made up of 15 amino acids. CDR3 sequence (DNA): TGTGCCAGCAGCGTACAGGGACAGCCGAACACTGAAGCTTTCTTT. This translates into CASSVQGQPNTEAFF.

The chain links TRBV28 to TRBJ2-7; D unclear. The CDR3 has 13 amino acids. In germline, CDR1 is MDHEN, CDR2 SYDVKM. V was cut by 9 bases and J by 13 bases, with 25 bases left in between. The CDR3 is CASDEPGFRSTYF. In nucleotides, the CDR3 is TGTGCCAGTGACGAACCCGGGTTCCGGAGTACCTACTTC.

CDR3 sequence reads: CACTPGGGNQPQHF. The CDR3 DNA reads TGTGCCTGCACGCCAGGCGGGGGCAATCAGCCCCAGCATTTT. The rearrangement uses TRBV30 and TRBJ1-5; no definite D call. There are 14 residues in the CDR3. Trimming took off 6 bases at V and 2 bases at J, with 14 bases between the two ends. The germline V gene encodes CDR1 GTSNPN and CDR2 SVGIG (reference sequence).

V gene TRBV3-1 (or the pseudogene TRBV3-2) combines with J gene TRBJ2-3; perhaps TRBD2 as D (5 bases). Trimming took 4 bases from V and 2 from J, leaving 16 bases between them. CDR3 length: 16 residues. CDR1 is LGHDT and CDR2 is YNNKEL in the germline V gene (reference sequence). CDR3 coding DNA: TGTGCCAGCAGCCTTCTCTCGGACTCTACCACAGATACGCAGTATTTT. Translated: CASSLLSDSTTDTQYF.

This clone was seen once. The chain links TRBV5-4 to TRBJ1-1; D is perhaps TRBD1 (6 bases). Germline lookup yields CDR1 SGHNT and CDR2 YYREEE (reference sequence). Trimming took off 0 bases at V and 0 bases at J, with 9 bases between the two ends. The CDR3 has 15 residues. For the CDR3, the DNA is TGTGCCAGCAGCTTGGCAGGGGACATGAACACTGAAGCTTTCTTT. Amino acids: CASSLAGDMNTEAFF.

This chain connects TRBV27 to TRBJ2-5; D is perhaps TRBD2 (6 bases). Trimming pared 0 bases from V and 5 bases from J, leaving 22 bases between. The CDR3 consists of 18 residues. Germline loops: CDR1 MNHEY, CDR2 SMNVEV (reference sequence). The CDR3 DNA reads as TGTGCCAGCAGTTTATCGATGGAGGCTTTCGCGGGGAGGGAGACCCAGTACTTC. This sequence encodes CASSLSMEAFAGRETQYF.

In DNA form, the CDR3 reads TGTGCCAGCAGTCTACCGACAGTCATGAACACTGAAGCTTTCTTT. Translation gives CASSLPTVMNTEAFF. V is TRBV28 and J is TRBJ1-1; a weak D match, TRBD1 (5 bases). Per the germline V gene, CDR1 is MDHEN and CDR2 is SYDVKM. Trimming shortened V by 5 bases and J by 0 bases, and 13 bases separated the two germline ends. The CDR3 is made up of 15 amino acids.

A note on this clone: This sample includes further DNA sequences coding for the same CDR3. CDR3 sequence (DNA): TGTGCCAGCAGTTTGGACACTAACTATGGCTACACCTTC. This encodes CASSLDTNYGYTF. V and J are TRBV28 and TRBJ1-2, with D maybe TRBD1 (5 bases). Germline lookup yields CDR1 MDHEN and CDR2 SYDVKM. V was pared by 3 bases and J by 0 bases, with 5 bases between. This CDR3 contains 13 residues.

The chain joins TRBV2 to TRBJ2-1; 12 nucleotides line up with TRBD2. The CDR3 loop spans 14 amino acids. The V gene end was trimmed by 5 bases and the J gene end by 6 bases; junction bases not matched to a gene: 2. Looked up from germline, CDR1 is SNHLY and CDR2 is FYNNEI. The CDR3 nucleotides are TGTGCCAGCAGTAAGACTAGCGGGGGCAATGAGCAGTTCTTC. Translating gives CASSKTSGGNEQFF.

The chain has TRBV7-2 and TRBJ1-5, with 8 bases identical to TRBD1. Germline V gene lookup returns CDR1 SGHTA and CDR2 FQGNSA. CDR3 size: 15 residues. J was trimmed by 5 bases and V by 5 bases; bases with no gene match: 8. The CDR3 DNA reads TGTGCCAGCAGCCAAAGGGCAGGGGGCGATCAGCCCCAGCATTTT. Its protein product is CASSQRAGGDQPQHF.

The chain is built from TRBV6-1 and TRBJ1-4, with a tentative D call TRBD1 (6 bases). The CDR3 runs 16 residues. Trimming took off 5 bases at V and 6 bases at J, with 19 bases between the two ends. Germline V gene sequence: CDR1 MNHNS, CDR2 SASEGT. The CDR3 region has the DNA TGTGCCAGCAGTAAAGGCCTGTGGGGGGGCTATGAAAAACTGTTTTTT. Translation: CASSKGLWGGYEKLFF.

V is TRBV27 and J is TRBJ1-2, with D possibly TRBD1 on 6 matching bases. CDR1 is MNHEY, CDR2 SMNVEV, per germline (reference sequence). This CDR3 contains 14 residues. The germline V and J ends were trimmed by 4 bases and 3 bases, with 12 bases remaining between them. CDR3: CASSSRTEYYGYTF. In DNA, the CDR3 is TGTGCCAGCAGTTCCCGGACAGAGTACTATGGCTACACCTTC.

This clone came up many times. This chain links TRBV14 with TRBJ2-5; maybe TRBD2 (6 bases). V was pared by 1 base and J by 4 bases, with 13 bases between. CDR3 length: 15 residues. The germline V gene has CDR1 SGHDN and CDR2 FVKESK. Here the CDR3 DNA reads TGTGCCAGCAGCCAAGGTTTTGGGGGAGGAGAGACCCAGTACTTC. Translated, it gives CASSQGFGGGETQYF.

This rearrangement joins TRBV10-3 to TRBJ1-2, with 10 bases matching TRBD1. This CDR3 spans 21 amino acids. J lost 8 bases, V lost 4 bases, and 28 bases had no gene match. Germline CDR1 and CDR2: ENHRY and SYGVKD. This CDR3 reads CAISGFIFSGQGRRWVGGYTF. The DNA of the CDR3 is TGTGCCATCAGTGGCTTTATATTTTCGGGACAGGGGAGGAGGTGGGTGGGCGGCTACACCTTC.

The chain carries TRBV12-5 and TRBJ1-6; D possibly corresponds to TRBD1 (6 bases). Germline V gene sequence: CDR1 LGHNT, CDR2 FRNRAP. Trimming left V 1 base short and J 5 bases short, with 9 bases between. The CDR3 extends over 15 amino acids. CDR3 DNA: TGTGCTAGTGGTTTGGAGGGACAAAATAATTCACCCCTCCACTTT. Amino acids: CASGLEGQNNSPLHF.

The chain couples TRBV7-6 to TRBJ1-1; perhaps TRBD1 as D (6 bases). Germline loops: CDR1 SGHVS, CDR2 FNYEAQ. Trimming removed 5 bases from V and 1 base from J, with 20 bases in between. CDR3 size: 17 residues. The CDR3, as DNA: TGTGCCAGCAGCCCACCCATATACAGGGCCAAGAACACTGAAGCTTTCTTT. Protein: CASSPPIYRAKNTEAFF.

This clone appeared once. J is TRBJ2-3 and V is TRBV9; TRBD2 aligns across 10 bases. This CDR3 is built from 14 residues. V lost 3 bases to trimming and J lost 4 bases; unmatched junction nucleotides: 2. Germline V lookup: CDR1 SGDLS, CDR2 YYNGEE. CDR3 nucleotides: TGTGCCAGCAGCGCGGGACTAGCGCCAGATACGCAGTATTTT. As protein: CASSAGLAPDTQYF.

The V and J genes are TRBV5-1 and TRBJ1-3; TRBD1 matches 8 bases. The V segment lost 4 bases and the J segment 0 bases; nucleotides outside the gene matches: 3. This CDR3 is built from 15 residues. Per the germline V gene, CDR1 is SGHRS and CDR2 is YFSETQ. In DNA form, the CDR3 reads TGCGCCAGCAGCCCGGGACAGGACTCTGGAAACACCATATATTTT. It codes for CASSPGQDSGNTIYF.

This clone showed up just once. Other DNA sequences of this sample code for an identical CDR3. The V gene is TRBV20-1, the J gene TRBJ2-7; TRBD2 matches at 7 bases. In germline, CDR1 is DFQATT, CDR2 SNEGSKA (reference sequence). The junction had 4 bases not matched to a gene; V was cut back by 3 bases and J by 2 bases. The CDR3 consists of 13 residues. The CDR3 reads CSASAGEPYEQYF. The CDR3 DNA sequence: TGCAGTGCTAGTGCGGGAGAACCCTACGAGCAGTACTTC.

The rearrangement links TRBV4-1 to TRBJ1-2; no firm D call. There are 18 residues in the CDR3. The germline V gene has CDR1 MGHRA and CDR2 YSYEKL. V lost 1 base to trimming and J lost 2 bases, with 20 bases between them. The CDR3 sequence: CASSQVFGRVDWNYGYTF. The CDR3 DNA follows: TGCGCCAGCAGCCAAGTTTTCGGGAGGGTGGATTGGAACTATGGCTACACCTTC.

This chain connects TRBV2 to TRBJ2-3, with 14 nucleotides matching TRBD2. Per the germline V gene, CDR1 is SNHLY and CDR2 is FYNNEI. The V gene end was trimmed by 4 bases and the J gene end by 0 bases; junction bases not matched to a gene: 9. This CDR3 is built from 19 residues. DNA for the CDR3: TGTGCCAGCAGTGTCTTGGCGGGGACTAGCGGGAGTAGCACAGATACGCAGTATTTT. Protein: CASSVLAGTSGSSTDTQYF.

V usage is TRBV10-2 and J usage is TRBJ1-2; TRBD1 agrees at 8 bases. Trimming took 3 bases from V and 4 from J; bases not matched to a gene: 7. The CDR3 is made up of 15 amino acids. Germline loops: CDR1 WSHSY, CDR2 SAAADI. The CDR3 bases are TGCGCCAGCAGTGAACCGACAGGGGATGTCTATGGCTACACCTTC. Its translation is CASSEPTGDVYGYTF.

J is TRBJ2-7 and V is TRBV27; D is perhaps TRBD1 (5 bases). V lost 7 bases and J 1 base, leaving 14 bases between the germline ends. Looked up from germline, CDR1 is MNHEY and CDR2 is SMNVEV (reference sequence). The CDR3 loop spans 14 amino acids. Written as DNA, the CDR3 is TGTGCCAGCACTCGAAACAGGAATTCCTACGAGCAGTACTTC. Its translation is CASTRNRNSYEQYF.

J is TRBJ2-1 and V is TRBV11-2; 10 bases are a match to TRBD2. With V trimmed by 1 base and J by 5 bases, 2 bases remained unmatched. The CDR3 is made up of 15 amino acids. Per germline, CDR1 SGHAT and CDR2 FQNNGV. CDR3 coding DNA: TGTGCCAGCAGCTTAGGGCTAGCGGGAGACAATGAGCAGTTCTTC. It yields the protein CASSLGLAGDNEQFF.